This is a list of T cell receptor beta chains from one sample in a study of T-cell reconstitution after alpha-beta-depleted transplantation in children. MiXCR, run by TCRdb on the PCR reads, gives a single entry per CDR3 protein. The sample lists approximately 350,000 distinct CDR3 sequences; about 17% were seen once. Material: PBMCs, mostly from graft donor cells, obtained 360 days after TCRalphabeta/CD19-depleted stem cell transplant. All receptors come from a male patient aged 2-9 years who had a stem cell transplant for acute lymphoblastic leukemia, so the T cells may come from the graft donor. CDR3s include the opening cysteine and the closing phenylalanine or tryptophan. The D gene is left open where the match is weak. Clone size is not always given. Where it is, it says once, few, many or a class for expanded clones.

v_gene,j_gene,d_gene,abundance,CDR3nt,CDR3aa
TRBV28,TRBJ2-7,-,once,TGTGCCAGCAGTTTGGCGCCAGGGAGCTCCTACGAGCAGTACTTC,CASSLAPGSSYEQYF
TRBV5-1,TRBJ2-7,-,few,TGCGCCAGCAGACGGCATGAGAACTACGAGCAGTACTTC,CASRRHENYEQYF
TRBV21-1,TRBJ2-5,-,-,TGTGCCAGCAGCAAAGTAGTCAGACAAGAGACCCAGTACTTC,CASSKVVRQETQYF
TRBV6-2/TRBV6-3,TRBJ2-7,-,-,TGTGCCAGCAGCCCCAACCTCGGGAACCCTGCGCTCTACGAGCAGTACTTC,CASSPNLGNPALYEQYF
TRBV4-3,TRBJ2-7,TRBD1,few,TGCGCCAGCAGCCAAGAGTGGGACAGGGGGGGAGAGCAGTACTTC,CASSQEWDRGGEQYF
TRBV10-3,TRBJ2-1,-,-,TGTGCCATCAGTGTAGAGGGCAATGAGCAGTTCTTC,CAISVEGNEQFF
TRBV4-3,TRBJ1-2,-,-,TGCGCCAGCAGCCAAGAAGGCAGGAACTATGGCTACACCTTC,CASSQEGRNYGYTF
TRBV7-8,TRBJ2-7,-,-,TGTGCCAGCAGCTTAGCTAGGGTTTTGGGGATACGGGGATACGAGCAGTACTTC,CASSLARVLGIRGYEQYF
TRBV12-3/TRBV12-4,TRBJ2-2,TRBD2,many,TGTGCCAGCAGTTTGCTAGCGGGAGCGGCCGGGGAGCTGTTTTTT,CASSLLAGAAGELFF
TRBV7-2,TRBJ2-1,TRBD2,-,TGTGCCAGCAGCTGGAGGGGGGGACTAGGTGACAATGAGCAGTTCTTC,CASSWRGGLGDNEQFF
TRBV20-1,TRBJ2-1,-,-,TGCAGTGCTAGAGGCTTAATCGGGACATGGGACAATGAGCAGTTCTTC,CSARGLIGTWDNEQFF
TRBV7-3,TRBJ2-3,TRBD2,-,TGTGCCAGCAGCAAAGGGACTAGCTTATACACAGATACGCAGTATTTT,CASSKGTSLYTDTQYF
TRBV11-1,TRBJ2-3,TRBD2,few,TGTGCCAGCAGCTTAGCCCCCCCCGGGAGGGCCCGAAATGAGCGCACAGATACGCAGTATTTT,CASSLAPPGRARNERTDTQYF
TRBV29-1,TRBJ2-3,-,few,TGCGTCGTCGTTGGTAGAATTTCAGATACGCAGTATTTT,CVVVGRISDTQYF
TRBV4-3,TRBJ2-7,TRBD2,once,TGCGCCAGCAGCCAAAGAGGGGGGTGGGCTAGCGGGATGGACGAGCAGTACTTC,CASSQRGGWASGMDEQYF
TRBV11-2,TRBJ1-6,-,-,TGTGCCAGCAGCCCTGGGGGGGCTGAAGGGGGTTCACCCCTCCACTTT,CASSPGGAEGGSPLHF
TRBV5-5,TRBJ1-1,-,few,TGTGCCAGCAGCTTGGTCGGTCGGGGTTCGGGCACTGAAGCTTTCTTT,CASSLVGRGSGTEAFF
TRBV7-2,TRBJ2-2,-,few,TGTGCCAGCACTCGGGACGGGACGAACACCGGGGAGCTGTTTTTT,CASTRDGTNTGELFF
TRBV15,TRBJ1-5,-,few,TGTGCCACCAGCAGAGAAGTGAATCAGCCCCAGCATTTT,CATSREVNQPQHF
TRBV5-1,TRBJ2-7,TRBD1,-,TGCGCCAGCAGCGGACAGGGGATTTTCTACGAGCAGTACTTC,CASSGQGIFYEQYF
TRBV2,TRBJ2-2,-,many,TGTGCCAGCAGTGGGGCGGGACGGGACACCGGGGAGCTGTTTTTT,CASSGAGRDTGELFF
TRBV6-2/TRBV6-3,TRBJ2-1,-,-,TGTGCCAGCAGGTCCAACAGGGTTGGAGAGCAGTTCTTC,CASRSNRVGEQFF
TRBV4-1,TRBJ2-1,TRBD2,-,TGCGCCAGCAGCGAAAATGGACTAGCGGGAGTCGGTGAGCAGTTCTTC,CASSENGLAGVGEQFF
TRBV11-1,TRBJ2-1,-,-,TGTGCCAGCAGCTTGGGGGGTACTAATCGGCCCTCCTACAATGAGCAGTTCTTC,CASSLGGTNRPSYNEQFF
TRBV20-1,TRBJ2-1,-,-,TGCAGTGCACGGGGGACAACCTACAATGAGCAGTTCTTC,CSARGTTYNEQFF
TRBV4-2,TRBJ2-3,TRBD2,-,TGTGCCAGCAGCCAAGGGACTAGCCAACGGGTGAGCACAGATACGCAGTATTTT,CASSQGTSQRVSTDTQYF
TRBV7-7,TRBJ2-5,-,many,TGTGCTAGCAGCATTAGCAGTGGGGAGACCCAGTACTTC,CASSISSGETQYF
TRBV4-1,TRBJ2-7,-,-,TGCGCCAGCAGCCAATGGGCAGGGTACTACGAGCAGTACTTC,CASSQWAGYYEQYF
TRBV20-1,TRBJ1-6,-,-,TGCAGTGCTATCTTGGGTAATTCACCCCTCCACTTT,CSAILGNSPLHF
TRBV20-1,TRBJ2-1,-,-,TGCAGTGCTAGAGATACGGACTGGTGGCAGAATGAGCAGTTCTTC,CSARDTDWWQNEQFF
TRBV9,TRBJ2-5,TRBD1,-,TGTGCCAGCAGCGTTACAGGGGTTGAGACCCAGTACTTC,CASSVTGVETQYF
TRBV9,TRBJ2-1,TRBD2,-,TGTGCCAGCAGCGTATTACTAGCGGGACGTGAGCAGTTCTTC,CASSVLLAGREQFF
TRBV4-2,TRBJ2-6,-,many,TGTGCCAGCAGCCAAGTCGGGCGGGGAAGCTCTGGGGCCAACGTCCTGACTTTC,CASSQVGRGSSGANVLTF
TRBV4-3,TRBJ2-1,-,many,TGCGCCAGCAGCCAAGATGGGAACAATGAGCAGTTCTTC,CASSQDGNNEQFF
TRBV3-1,TRBJ1-5,-,-,TGTGCCAGCAGCCACAGGGAGGGGCCCCAGCATTTT,CASSHREGPQHF
TRBV20-1,TRBJ2-7,-,-,TGCAGTGCAACGCACGGGACTCCTTCCTACGAGCAGTACTTC,CSATHGTPSYEQYF
TRBV11-3,TRBJ2-1,-,few,TGTGCCAGCAGCTTAGGGGGGACTGTTGAGCAGTTCTTC,CASSLGGTVEQFF
TRBV12-3/TRBV12-4,TRBJ2-1,-,few,TGTGCCAGCAGCGAACAGGGCATCTACAATGAGCAGTTCTTC,CASSEQGIYNEQFF
TRBV20-1,TRBJ2-3,TRBD2,many,TGCAGTGCCATGGGACTAGCGGGCACAGATACGCAGTATTTT,CSAMGLAGTDTQYF
TRBV15,TRBJ2-7,-,-,TGTGCCACCAGCAGAGTTTCCGGAGTGTACTACGAGCAGTACTTC,CATSRVSGVYYEQYF
TRBV4-3,TRBJ2-1,-,-,TGCGCCAGCAGCCAAAGATTCCCTTTGTACAATGAGCAGTTCTTC,CASSQRFPLYNEQFF
TRBV5-6,TRBJ2-2,TRBD2,few,TGTGCCAGCAGCTTGGAATGGGAGACTAGCGGGGACACCGGGGAGCTGTTTTTT,CASSLEWETSGDTGELFF
TRBV29-1,TRBJ2-3,TRBD2,few,TGCAGCGTAGCGGGGGGGAAAGATACGCAGTATTTT,CSVAGGKDTQYF
TRBV6-1,TRBJ2-2,TRBD2,few,TGTGCCAGCAACCCCAGCGGGAGTTGGGCCGGGGAGCTGTTTTTT,CASNPSGSWAGELFF
TRBV4-3,TRBJ1-5,-,few,TGCGCCAGCAGCCAAGTTAAGGGGTTCAATCAGCCCCAGCATTTT,CASSQVKGFNQPQHF
TRBV11-2,TRBJ2-7,TRBD1,-,TGTGCCAGCAGCTCCCGACAGGGGCTTTTGCAGGAGCAGTACTTC,CASSSRQGLLQEQYF
TRBV5-6,TRBJ2-4,TRBD2,few,TGTGCCAGCAGCTTCGCCAGGACTAGCGGGAGAGGAGGAAACATTCAGTACTTC,CASSFARTSGRGGNIQYF
TRBV4-2,TRBJ2-3,TRBD1,few,TGTGCCAGCAGCGCCCGCGACAGGGGGAAGACAGATACGCAGTATTTT,CASSARDRGKTDTQYF
TRBV4-3,TRBJ2-1,-,many,TGCGCCAGCAGCCAAGATGGCCAGTTTGGTAATGAGCAGTTCTTC,CASSQDGQFGNEQFF
TRBV28,TRBJ2-7,TRBD2,-,TGTGCCAGCAGCCATGACATGAACTGGAGCGGGAGGAGCTCCTACGAGCAGTACTTC,CASSHDMNWSGRSSYEQYF
TRBV6-2/TRBV6-3,TRBJ2-7,-,-,TGTGCCAGCAGTTACGACGGGTTCTACGAGCAGTACTTC,CASSYDGFYEQYF
TRBV20-1,TRBJ2-3,-,many,TGCAGTGCTCCGGGTGCCACAGATACGCAGTATTTT,CSAPGATDTQYF